This TCR beta chain was documented in a study of cytomegalovirus exposure and HLA in healthy donors. General study points: With later analysis, a missense DCLRE1C variant became linked to TCR beta V- and J-gene trimming.

In the PCR, 60 Vbeta and 13 Jbeta primers were used. Profiled with immunoSEQ multiplex PCR; TCRdb holds only in-frame clones, not every one. This specimen shows around 53,000 clones; the ten leading clones hold roughly 12%. Germline CDR1 is SGHAT and CDR2 is FQNNGV. V lost 1 base, J lost 4 bases, and 3 bases stayed unmatched. CDR3 length: 15 residues. Of note for this clone: Antigen unknown.

The specimen sequenced was PBMCs. This receptor was taken from a man between 18 and 29 years old in good health and CMV-seropositive. V and J are TRBV11-2 and TRBJ2-1; 8 bases align to TRBD2. The CDR3 nucleotides are TGTGCCAGCAGCTTAGCGGGAGGGCATTACAATGAGCAGTTCTTC. This translates into CASSLAGGHYNEQFF.